This is a list of T cell receptor beta chains from one sample in a study of T cell repertoires in urothelial bladder cancer. Some clones are missing from TCRdb's copy, which holds only in-frame ones; the method was immunoSEQ multiplex PCR. The data show about 13,000 clones, with 66% seen just once and less than 9% held by the top ten. The sample taken for sequencing was tumor-infiltrating cells from bladder cancer. The receptors stem from a human donor with urothelial carcinoma. CDR3s include the opening cysteine and the closing phenylalanine or tryptophan. A D gene is named only where the DNA matches it firmly. Rows may omit the clone size; those that give it use once, few, many or a size class.

J,size,D,V,CDR3,DNA
TRBJ2-5,few,TRBD1,TRBV25-1,CASTPTGLETQYF,TGTGCCAGCACGCCGACAGGGTTAGAGACCCAGTACTTC
TRBJ2-3,-,-,TRBV10-3,CATGPGEADTQYF,TGTGCCACCGGACCGGGAGAAGCAGATACGCAGTATTTT
TRBJ2-5,-,-,TRBV4-1,CASSQDRTAGTQETQYF,TGCGCCAGCAGCCAAGATAGGACAGCCGGGACCCAAGAGACCCAGTACTTC
TRBJ1-1,-,-,TRBV6-5,CASSRGIQNTEAFF,TGTGCCAGCAGTAGAGGGATTCAGAACACTGAAGCTTTCTTT
TRBJ2-1,-,TRBD1,TRBV9,CASSEGPLAGTGGYNEQFF,TGTGCCAGCAGCGAAGGGCCCCTCGCCGGGACAGGGGGCTACAATGAGCAGTTCTTC
TRBJ2-5,-,TRBD2,TRBV7-7,CASSGGGQETQYF,TGTGCCAGCAGCGGGGGGGGCCAAGAGACCCAGTACTTC
TRBJ1-2,-,TRBD1,TRBV6-1,CASITTGMNYGYTF,TGTGCCAGCATCACGACAGGGATGAACTATGGCTACACCTTC
TRBJ1-2,-,TRBD1,TRBV7-3,CASSSPDRGVYTF,TGTGCCAGCAGCTCACCGGACAGGGGCGTCTACACCTTC
TRBJ1-6,few,-,TRBV7-9,CASSLGAGSYNSPLHF,TGTGCCAGCAGCTTAGGAGCAGGCTCCTATAATTCACCCCTCCACTTT
TRBJ2-2,few,TRBD1,TRBV6-5,CASSYSRRTGFGELFF,TGTGCCAGCAGTTACTCTCGACGGACAGGGTTCGGGGAGCTGTTTTTT
TRBJ1-2,-,TRBD1,TRBV7-9,CASSFHRGTNYGYTF,TGTGCCAGCAGCTTCCACAGGGGCACTAACTATGGCTACACCTTC
TRBJ2-5,-,TRBD1,TRBV4-3,CASSTGQGQGETQYF,TGCGCCAGCAGTACTGGACAGGGGCAAGGAGAGACCCAGTACTTC
TRBJ2-5,few,-,TRBV30,CAWARGNQETQYF,TGTGCCTGGGCCCGGGGGAACCAAGAGACCCAGTACTTC
TRBJ1-2,-,-,TRBV2,CASTRANYGYTF,TGTGCCAGCACAAGAGCTAACTATGGCTACACCTTC
TRBJ2-1,few,-,TRBV14,CASSQAGNEQFF,TGTGCCAGCAGCCAAGCGGGCAATGAGCAGTTCTTC
TRBJ1-6,-,-,TRBV6-5,CASSRTAYNSPLHF,TGTGCCAGCAGTCGCACTGCCTATAATTCACCCCTCCACTTT
TRBJ2-3,-,TRBD2,TRBV7-2,CASSILRRGGTTDTQYF,TGTGCCAGCAGCATTCTACGGCGGGGGGGCACCACAGATACGCAGTATTTT
TRBJ1-5,-,TRBD1,TRBV16,CASSHEGQHSNQPQHF,TGTGCCAGCAGCCACGAGGGACAGCATAGCAATCAGCCCCAGCATTTT
TRBJ2-2,-,TRBD1,TRBV6-1,CAVGQGITGELFF,TGTGCCGTTGGACAGGGCATCACCGGGGAGCTGTTTTTT
TRBJ1-6,few,TRBD1,TRBV7-9,CASSSETGGNSPLHF,TGTGCCAGCAGCTCCGAGACAGGGGGGAATTCACCCCTCCACTTT
TRBJ2-3,few,TRBD1,TRBV27,CASTKTGASTDTQYF,TGTGCCAGCACGAAGACAGGGGCCAGCACAGATACGCAGTATTTT
TRBJ1-5,-,TRBD1,TRBV6-6,CASLGTANQPQHF,TGTGCCAGCCTAGGGACAGCTAATCAGCCCCAGCATTTT
TRBJ1-3,-,-,TRBV30,CAWSVTGSGNTIYF,TGTGCCTGGAGTGTAACCGGCTCTGGAAACACCATATATTTT
TRBJ1-2,-,-,TRBV11-2,CASSLDIRDFGYGYTF,TGTGCCAGCAGCTTAGATATTCGGGATTTCGGATATGGCTACACCTTC
TRBJ1-6,-,TRBD1,TRBV4-2,CASSQRPGQGIRNSPLHF,TGTGCCAGCAGCCAGAGACCGGGACAGGGAATTCGTAATTCACCCCTCCACTTT
TRBJ1-3,-,-,TRBV6-5,CASSYSGPTSGNTIYF,TGTGCCAGCAGTTACTCGGGACCGACCTCTGGAAACACCATATATTTT
TRBJ1-2,-,-,TRBV9,CASSTRGAADYGYTF,TGTGCCAGCAGCACTAGGGGGGCAGCGGACTATGGCTACACCTTC
TRBJ1-2,-,-,TRBV6-5,CASSYSTQGNYGYTF,TGTGCCAGCAGTTACTCGACTCAGGGAAACTATGGCTACACCTTC
TRBJ2-5,-,-,TRBV30,CAWSSRSVATQYF,TGTGCCTGGAGTAGTAGGAGCGTGGCGACCCAGTACTTC
TRBJ2-2,-,TRBD2,TRBV7-2,CASSPTSGAGELFF,TGTGCCAGCAGCCCTACTAGCGGGGCCGGGGAGCTGTTTTTT
TRBJ2-2,few,-,TRBV27,CASSLGTGSSTGELFF,TGTGCCAGCAGTTTAGGAACAGGGAGTAGCACCGGGGAGCTGTTTTTT
TRBJ2-7,-,TRBD2,TRBV30,CAWTWGRGVSYEQYF,TGTGCCTGGACGTGGGGGCGGGGGGTTTCCTACGAGCAGTACTTC
TRBJ2-5,-,TRBD2,TRBV9,CASSVDLPPGGQETQYF,TGTGCCAGCAGCGTAGACCTCCCACCGGGGGGCCAAGAGACCCAGTACTTC
TRBJ2-2,-,-,TRBV9,CASSVTRSEGRNTGELFF,TGTGCCAGCAGCGTAACCCGCTCCGAAGGAAGGAACACCGGGGAGCTGTTTTTT
TRBJ2-5,-,-,TRBV14,CASSQAGPTKETQYF,TGTGCCAGCAGCCAAGCTGGACCGACGAAAGAGACCCAGTACTTC
TRBJ2-2,few,-,TRBV10-2,CASSEGQGHTGELFF,TGCGCCAGCAGTGAAGGGCAGGGCCACACCGGGGAGCTGTTTTTT
TRBJ1-2,-,-,TRBV6-5,CASGSQGSNYGYTF,TGTGCCAGCGGATCACAGGGATCTAACTATGGCTACACCTTC
TRBJ2-4,-,-,TRBV7-9,CASSPPGGGSKNIQYF,TGTGCCAGCAGCCCCCCCGGGGGTGGCAGCAAAAACATTCAGTACTTC
TRBJ1-1,-,-,TRBV18,CASRTGTNTEAFF,TGTGCCAGTCGCACAGGGACCAACACTGAAGCTTTCTTT
TRBJ2-1,-,TRBD2,TRBV7-8,CASSQTSGGANSREQFF,TGTGCCAGCAGCCAGACTAGCGGGGGGGCCAATTCAAGGGAGCAGTTCTTC
TRBJ2-7,hyperexpanded,-,TRBV7-9,CASSLGHVEQYF,TGTGCCAGCAGCTTAGGGCACGTGGAGCAGTACTTC
TRBJ1-4,-,-,TRBV4-2,CASSPQGLGEKLFF,TGTGCCAGCAGCCCTCAGGGGTTAGGAGAAAAACTGTTTTTT
TRBJ2-5,once,TRBD1,TRBV9,CASSVGRQGMRGETQYF,TGTGCCAGCAGCGTAGGGAGACAGGGGATGAGGGGGGAGACCCAGTACTTC
TRBJ2-1,-,TRBD2,TRBV2,CASPGASGSYSEQFF,TGTGCCAGCCCTGGGGCTAGCGGGTCATACAGTGAGCAGTTCTTC
TRBJ2-6,-,-,TRBV18,CASSPLPSRAAGANVLTF,TGTGCCAGCTCACCATTACCCTCACGGGCGGCTGGGGCCAACGTCCTGACTTTC
TRBJ1-1,-,TRBD1,TRBV7-9,CASSGQGSFIMNTEAFF,TGTGCCAGCAGTGGACAGGGGAGTTTCATCATGAACACTGAAGCTTTCTTT
TRBJ2-3,-,-,TRBV2,CASSLDRTDTQYF,TGTGCCAGCAGTTTGGACCGCACAGATACGCAGTATTTT
TRBJ1-2,-,TRBD1,TRBV23-1,CASSPHRGGYTF,TGCGCCAGCAGTCCGCACAGGGGGGGCTACACCTTC